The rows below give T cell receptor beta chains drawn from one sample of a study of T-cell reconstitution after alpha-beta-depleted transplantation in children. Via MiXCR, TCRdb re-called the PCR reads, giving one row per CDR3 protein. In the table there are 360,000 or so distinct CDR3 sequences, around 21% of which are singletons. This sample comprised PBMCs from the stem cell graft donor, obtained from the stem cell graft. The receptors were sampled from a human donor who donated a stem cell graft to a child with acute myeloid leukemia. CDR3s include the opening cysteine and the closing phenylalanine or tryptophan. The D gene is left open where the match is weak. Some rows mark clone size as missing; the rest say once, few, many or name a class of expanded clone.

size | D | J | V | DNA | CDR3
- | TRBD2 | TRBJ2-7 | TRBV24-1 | TGTGCCACCAGTGATCCGGGAGGAGGGTACGAGCAGTACTTC | CATSDPGGGYEQYF
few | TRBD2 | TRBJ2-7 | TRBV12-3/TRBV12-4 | TGTGCCAGCAGCTCGATAGCGGGAGAACCCTACGAGCAGTACTTC | CASSSIAGEPYEQYF
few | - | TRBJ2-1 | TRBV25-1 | TGTGCCAGCACCAAACCAGGGGTAAGCTCCTACAATGAGCAGTTCTTC | CASTKPGVSSYNEQFF
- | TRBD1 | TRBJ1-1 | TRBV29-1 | TGCAGCGTTGTCCGGGACAGGGGGCAGGGGTTGGGGATGAACACTGAAGCTTTCTTT | CSVVRDRGQGLGMNTEAFF
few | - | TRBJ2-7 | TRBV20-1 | TGCAGTGCCCGGGGTGCCACAGCTTACGAGCAGTACTTC | CSARGATAYEQYF
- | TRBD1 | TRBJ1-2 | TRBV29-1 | TGCAGCGTTGGACAGGGGGCGTCAGCTAACTATGGCTACACCTTC | CSVGQGASANYGYTF
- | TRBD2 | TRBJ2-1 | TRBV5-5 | TGTGCCAGCAGCTTGGGGACTAGCGGGATTTTGGAGCAGTTCTTC | CASSLGTSGILEQFF
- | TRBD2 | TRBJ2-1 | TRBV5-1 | TGCGCCAGCAGCTTGACTAGCGGGAAAAATGAGCAGTTCTTC | CASSLTSGKNEQFF
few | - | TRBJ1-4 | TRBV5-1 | TGCGCCAGCAGCTCAGGGACAACAACTAATGAAAAACTGTTTTTT | CASSSGTTTNEKLFF
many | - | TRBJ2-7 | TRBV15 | TGTGCCACCAGCAGTAGCCCAAGCTCCTACGAGCAGTACTTC | CATSSSPSSYEQYF
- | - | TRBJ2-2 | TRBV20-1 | TGCAGTGCTAGAGATGAGACCTCTAAGCTGTTTTTT | CSARDETSKLFF
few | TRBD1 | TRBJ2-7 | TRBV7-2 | TGTGCCAGCAGCTTAGATCCCCCGGGACAGGGCTACGAGCAGTACTTC | CASSLDPPGQGYEQYF
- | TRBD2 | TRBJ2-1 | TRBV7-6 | TGTGCCAGCAGCTTTCCCCTAGCGGGGGACAATGAGCAGTTCTTC | CASSFPLAGDNEQFF
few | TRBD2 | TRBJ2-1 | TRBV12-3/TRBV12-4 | TGTGCCAGCAGTTTACGGCGGGAGACAGACAATGAGCAGTTCTTC | CASSLRRETDNEQFF
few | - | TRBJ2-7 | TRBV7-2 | TGTGCCAGCAGCTTAGTCAGCAGGGGTTACGAGCAGTACTTC | CASSLVSRGYEQYF
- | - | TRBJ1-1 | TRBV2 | TGTGCCAGCGGTGACAGGCTGAACACTGAAGCTTTCTTT | CASGDRLNTEAFF
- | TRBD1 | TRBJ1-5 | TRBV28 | TGTGCCAGCAGCCGACTCCGGGACAGGGTTCAGCCCCAGCATTTT | CASSRLRDRVQPQHF
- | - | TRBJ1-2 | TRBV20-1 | TGCAGTGCTAGAGACGACAGGTCGGGCTACACCTTC | CSARDDRSGYTF
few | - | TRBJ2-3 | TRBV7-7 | TGTGCCAGCAGCTTTGGCCCTAGCACAGATACGCAGTATTTT | CASSFGPSTDTQYF
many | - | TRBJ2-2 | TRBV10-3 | TGTGCCATCAGTGGAAAGGATGGGGAGCTGTTTTTT | CAISGKDGELFF
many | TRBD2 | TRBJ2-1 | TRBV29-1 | TGCAGCGTTGGAGCGGGATCGAATGAGCAGTTCTTC | CSVGAGSNEQFF
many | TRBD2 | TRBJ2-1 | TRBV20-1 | TGCAGTGCCCTAGGGCTAGCGGGAAAATCGTACAATGAGCAGTTCTTC | CSALGLAGKSYNEQFF